The clone carrying this T cell receptor beta chain was seen more than once but under ten times. Its matching antigen is unknown. Use of 60 Vbeta and 13 Jbeta primers characterized the PCR. Only in-frame clones appear in the TCRdb table, and some are missing; sequencing was by immunoSEQ multiplex PCR. The sample shows approximately 170,000 clones, around 62% of them seen only once. Germline CDR1 is SGHVS and CDR2 is FNYEAQ. Between the trimmed V and J ends, which lost 5 bases and 0 bases, there was a span of 14 bases. This CDR3 region has 16 residues. The data were obtained in a study of cytomegalovirus exposure and HLA in healthy donors. Study findings and constraints: Earlier analysis yielded a pattern in which most TCR beta V segments were productive about 90% or about 30% of the time. Some V segments, including TRBV6-2 and TRBV6-3, were excluded as indistinguishable. A later analysis reportedly found that, within productive TCRs, an Asian-associated ancestry cluster had fewer N-insertions than the mean observed across the 666 donors.

The clonotype originates from a man aged 40-55 years in good health and CMV-seronegative. The sample was PBMCs. V usage is TRBV7-6 and J usage is TRBJ1-3, with D unresolved. DNA for the CDR3: TGTGCCAGCAGCCCCCGCTCTGAGAGCTCTGGAAACACCATATATTTT. Encoded protein: CASSPRSESSGNTIYF.